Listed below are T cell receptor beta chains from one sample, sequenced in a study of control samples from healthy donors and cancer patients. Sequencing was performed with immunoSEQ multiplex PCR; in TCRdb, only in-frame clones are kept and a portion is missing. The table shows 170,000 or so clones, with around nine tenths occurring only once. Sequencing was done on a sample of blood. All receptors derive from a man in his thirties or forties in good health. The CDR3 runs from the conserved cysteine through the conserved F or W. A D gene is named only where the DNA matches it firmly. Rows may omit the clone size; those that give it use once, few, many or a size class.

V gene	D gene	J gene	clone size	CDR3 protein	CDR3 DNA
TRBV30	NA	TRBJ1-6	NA	CAWGQGSYLHF	TGTGCCTGGGGCCAGGGTAGCTACCTCCACTTT
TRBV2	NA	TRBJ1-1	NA	CASSSDVGTEAFF	TGTGCCAGCAGTTCGGACGTCGGGACTGAAGCTTTCTTT
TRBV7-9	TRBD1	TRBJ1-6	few	CASSGPGTGDSPLHF	TGTGCCAGCAGCGGGCCCGGGACAGGGGATTCACCCCTCCACTTT
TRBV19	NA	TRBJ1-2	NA	CASTPGSYGYTF	TGTGCCAGTACCCCGGGATCCTATGGCTACACCTTC
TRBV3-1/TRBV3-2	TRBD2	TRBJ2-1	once	CASSQSGGLSSAYNEQFF	TGTGCCAGCAGCCAAAGCGGGGGGCTATCATCTGCCTACAATGAGCAGTTCTTC
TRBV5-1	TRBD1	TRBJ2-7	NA	CASTLRGGQGVYEQYF	TGCGCCAGCACCCTTCGGGGGGGACAGGGGGTCTACGAGCAGTACTTC
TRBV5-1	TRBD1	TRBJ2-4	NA	CASSLEYRGAKNIQYF	TGCGCCAGCAGCCTAGAATACAGGGGAGCCAAAAACATTCAGTACTTC
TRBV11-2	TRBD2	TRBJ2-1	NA	CASSFRGLAGGYNEQFF	TGTGCCAGCAGCTTCCGCGGACTAGCGGGGGGCTACAATGAGCAGTTCTTC
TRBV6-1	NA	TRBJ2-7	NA	CASSEASRTGLDRIAQYF	TGTGCCAGCAGTGAAGCATCGAGGACAGGACTAGACAGAATCGCGCAGTACTTC
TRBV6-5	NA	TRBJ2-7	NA	CASRYTSYEQYF	TGTGCCAGCAGGTACACCTCCTACGAGCAGTACTTC
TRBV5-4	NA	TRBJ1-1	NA	CASSPSGRRMNTEAFF	TGTGCCAGCAGCCCGTCAGGTAGGAGGATGAACACTGAAGCTTTCTTT
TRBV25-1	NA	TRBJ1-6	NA	CAPIRPSTLHF	TGTGCCCCCATACGGCCGTCCACCCTCCACTTT
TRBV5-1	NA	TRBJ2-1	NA	CASSLVGSQEQFF	TGCGCCAGCAGCTTAGTAGGATCCCAGGAGCAGTTCTTC
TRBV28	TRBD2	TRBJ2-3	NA	CASSLPSGSLDTQYF	TGTGCCAGCAGTTTACCAAGCGGGAGTTTAGATACGCAGTATTTT
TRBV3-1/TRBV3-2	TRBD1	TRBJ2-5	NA	CASGTPFRGETQYF	TGTGCCAGCGGGACGCCTTTCAGGGGGGAGACCCAGTACTTC
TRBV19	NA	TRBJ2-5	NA	CASSRQVGGETQYF	TGTGCCAGTAGTCGACAGGTGGGGGGAGAGACCCAGTACTTC
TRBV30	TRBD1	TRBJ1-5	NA	CAWTAGGNQPQHF	TGTGCCTGGACCGCAGGGGGGAATCAGCCCCAGCATTTT
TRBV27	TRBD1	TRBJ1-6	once	CASSLNPSGTVNSPLHF	TGTGCCAGCAGTTTAAATCCGAGTGGGACAGTTAATTCACCCCTCCACTTT
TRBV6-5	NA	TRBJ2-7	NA	CASSYSIGGRGYEQYF	TGTGCCAGCAGTTACTCGATTGGCGGGCGGGGATACGAGCAGTACTTC
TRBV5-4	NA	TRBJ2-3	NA	CASSLKGGQTQYF	TGTGCCAGCAGCTTGAAGGGAGGACAGACGCAGTATTTT
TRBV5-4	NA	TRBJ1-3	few	CASSGPLSGNTIYF	TGTGCCAGCAGTGGTCCACTCTCTGGAAACACCATATATTTT
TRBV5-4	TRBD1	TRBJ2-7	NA	CASSPGTGFGYEQYF	TGTGCCAGCAGCCCCGGGACAGGGTTCGGGTACGAGCAGTACTTC
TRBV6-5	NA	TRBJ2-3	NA	CASSYFAGYTDTQYF	TGTGCCAGCAGTTACTTTGCAGGCTACACAGATACGCAGTATTTT
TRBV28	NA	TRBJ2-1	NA	CASSLLAPSYNEQFF	TGTGCCAGCAGTTTACTAGCGCCATCCTACAATGAGCAGTTCTTC
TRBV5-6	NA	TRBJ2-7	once	CASSAGAPSSYEQYF	TGTGCCAGCAGCGCCGGGGCCCCGAGCTCCTACGAGCAGTACTTC
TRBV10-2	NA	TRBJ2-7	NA	CASSESTRPYEQYF	TGCGCCAGCAGTGAGTCGACTCGCCCCTACGAGCAGTACTTC
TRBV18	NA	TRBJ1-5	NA	CASSVGRVDQPQHF	TGTGCCAGCTCAGTAGGGAGGGTGGATCAGCCCCAGCATTTT
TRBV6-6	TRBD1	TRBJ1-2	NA	CASSRGQGGYGYTF	TGTGCCAGCAGTCGAGGACAGGGAGGATATGGCTACACCTTC
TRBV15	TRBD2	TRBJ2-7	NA	CATSSRGRVEQYF	TGTGCCACCAGCTCCCGGGGGAGGGTGGAGCAGTACTTC
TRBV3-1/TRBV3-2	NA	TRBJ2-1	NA	CASSSTYNEQFF	TGTGCCAGCAGCTCGACCTACAATGAGCAGTTCTTC
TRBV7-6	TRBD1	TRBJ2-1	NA	CASSRPPGTGGNEQFF	TGTGCCAGCAGCCGTCCGCCGGGGACAGGGGGTAATGAGCAGTTCTTC
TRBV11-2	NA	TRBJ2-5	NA	CASSPGAGVKTQYF	TGTGCCAGCAGCCCCGGTGCGGGTGTAAAGACCCAGTACTTC
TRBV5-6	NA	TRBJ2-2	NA	CASSFEGVGELFF	TGTGCCAGCAGCTTTGAGGGGGTCGGGGAGCTGTTTTTT
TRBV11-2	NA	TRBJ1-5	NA	CASSRTQEKDAQHF	TGTGCCAGCAGCCGTACCCAGGAAAAGGATGCCCAGCATTTT
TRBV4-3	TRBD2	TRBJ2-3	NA	CASSGGGSTDTQYF	TGCGCCAGCAGTGGGGGGGGAAGCACAGATACGCAGTATTTT
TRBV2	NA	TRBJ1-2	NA	CASSEVQAGLYGYTF	TGTGCCAGCAGTGAAGTTCAGGCAGGCCTCTATGGCTACACCTTC
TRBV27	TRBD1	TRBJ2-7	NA	CASSSSDRAIEQYF	TGTGCCAGCAGTTCGTCCGACAGGGCGATTGAGCAGTACTTC
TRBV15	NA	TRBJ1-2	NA	CATSPAGNPNYGYTF	TGTGCCACCAGCCCTGCGGGGAACCCTAACTATGGCTACACCTTC
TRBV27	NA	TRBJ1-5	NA	CASSLFAPDLQAYSNQPQHF	TGTGCCAGCAGTTTATTTGCCCCGGACCTACAAGCCTATAGCAATCAGCCCCAGCATTTT
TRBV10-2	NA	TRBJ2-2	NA	CASKLRVPGELFF	TGCGCCAGCAAACTCAGGGTCCCCGGGGAGCTGTTTTTT
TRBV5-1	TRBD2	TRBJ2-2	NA	CASSVTSGRAGDTGELFF	TGCGCCAGCAGCGTGACTAGCGGGAGGGCCGGGGACACCGGGGAGCTGTTTTTT
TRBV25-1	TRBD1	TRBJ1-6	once	CASSAPGTGPLHF	TGTGCCAGCAGTGCGCCCGGGACAGGCCCCCTCCACTTT
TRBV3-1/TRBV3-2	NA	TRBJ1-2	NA	CASSQDPLPYGYTF	TGTGCCAGCAGCCAAGACCCTCTACCTTATGGCTACACCTTC
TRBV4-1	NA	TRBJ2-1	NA	CASSQGGYLTYNEQFF	TGCGCCAGCAGCCAAGGAGGTTACTTAACCTACAATGAGCAGTTCTTC
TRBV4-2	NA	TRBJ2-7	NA	CASSQDVGVAGTRYEQYF	TGTGCCAGCAGCCAAGATGTGGGGGTGGCGGGAACACGATACGAGCAGTACTTC
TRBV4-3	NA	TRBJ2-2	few	CASSQEVAKGTGELFF	TGCGCCAGCAGCCAAGAAGTCGCTAAGGGCACCGGGGAGCTGTTTTTT
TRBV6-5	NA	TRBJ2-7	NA	CASSRVADYEQYF	TGTGCCAGCAGTCGCGTGGCTGACTACGAGCAGTACTTC
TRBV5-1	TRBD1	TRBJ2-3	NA	CASSGQGTDTQYF	TGCGCCAGCAGTGGACAGGGGACAGATACGCAGTATTTT